The 19 T cell receptor beta chains below were found in one sample sequenced in a study of T cell responses to AZD1222 COVID-19 vaccine. TCRdb's copy holds only in-frame clones and misses some; the assay was immunoSEQ multiplex PCR. The table has under 150,000 clones, 85% seen once; the top ten hold 6.5% to 8.5%. Sequencing used peripheral blood, obtained 28 days after the second dose of the MenACWY control vaccine. These receptor sequences come from an adult who received the MenACWY meningococcal vaccine as a control.

The chain has TRBV12-3 or TRBV12-4 and TRBJ2-1; D gene unclear. This CDR3 contains 12 residues. V gave up 6 bases and J gave up 8 bases, with 11 bases separating them. The CDR3 is CASSKPWDEQFF. In DNA, the CDR3 is TGTGCCAGCAGCAAACCCTGGGATGAGCAGTTCTTC.

V is TRBV11-3 and J is TRBJ2-3; 8 bases match TRBD2. J gave up 2 bases and V 0 bases, and 7 bases lay outside the gene matches. Germline V CDR1 and CDR2: SGHNT, YENEEA. There are 17 residues in the CDR3. CDR3 coding DNA: TGTGCCAGCAGCTTAGATCTAACTAGCGGAGACACAGATACGCAGTATTTT. Its protein is CASSLDLTSGDTDTQYF.

This chain links TRBV6-1 with TRBJ1-5, with D unresolved. V gave up 1 base and J gave up 9 bases, with 4 bases separating them. CDR1 is MNHNS and CDR2 is SASEGT in the germline V gene. This CDR3 spans 11 amino acids. CDR3 protein: CASSEVGPQHF. CDR3 coding DNA: TGTGCCAGCAGTGAAGTGGGGCCCCAGCATTTT.

This chain connects TRBV29-1 to TRBJ2-1; TRBD2 might be the D (6 bases). The CDR3 extends over 10 amino acids. Germline lookup yields CDR1 SQVTM and CDR2 ANQGSEA. Trimming left V 7 bases short and J 8 bases short, with 9 bases between. This CDR3 reads CSGRGDEQFF. In DNA, the CDR3 is TGCAGCGGGCGCGGGGATGAGCAGTTCTTC.

V gene TRBV19 combines with J gene TRBJ2-5; 7 bases map to TRBD2. Trimming removed 4 bases from V and 2 bases from J; junction bases left unmatched: 1. The length of the CDR3 is 13 residues. Germline V gives CDR1 LNHDA, CDR2 SQIVND (reference sequence). CDR3 loop: CASSKLAQETQYF. CDR3 sequence (DNA): TGTGCCAGTAGTAAACTAGCGCAAGAGACCCAGTACTTC. Based on the CDR3 plus reference TRBV19 and TRBJ2-5, the full variable domain is DGGITQSPKYLFRKEGQNVTLSCEQNLNHDAMYWYRQDPGQGLRLIYYSQIVNDFQKGDIAEGYSVSREKKESFPLTVTSAQKNPTAFYLCASSKLAQETQYFGPGTRLLVL.

CDR3 protein: CASRRGDHEQYV. The CDR3 bases are TGTGCCAGCAGGCGGGGGGACCACGAGCAGTACGTC. The chain recombines TRBV6-5 with TRBJ2-7, with 8 nucleotides matching TRBD2. V shed 6 bases and J 5 bases; nucleotides not matched to a gene: 3. The V gene's germline CDR1 is MNHEY and CDR2 SVGAGI. This CDR3 contains 12 residues.

A single count supports this clone. CDR3 nucleotide sequence: TGTGCCAGCAGCTTGGAGGGGGTACGCACAGATACGCAGTATTTT. Its translation: CASSLEGVRTDTQYF. The chain links TRBV11-3 to TRBJ2-3, with D tentatively TRBD1 or TRBD2 (6 bases each). The CDR3 loop spans 15 amino acids. The V end lost 3 bases, the J end lost 1 base, and 11 bases lay between the germline ends. Germline V gene data show CDR1 as SGHNT and CDR2 as YENEEA.

J is TRBJ2-1 and V is TRBV4-2; TRBD1 aligns across 7 bases. From germline, CDR1 is LGHNA and CDR2 YNFKEQ. The CDR3 spans 19 residues. V gave up 4 bases and J gave up 0 bases; unmatched junction bases: 15. Written as DNA, the CDR3 is TGTGCCAGCAGCCGATTACAGGGGCCCTTGGTGGGCTCCTACAATGAGCAGTTCTTC. Its protein product is CASSRLQGPLVGSYNEQFF.

The V and J genes are TRBV18 and TRBJ1-2; TRBD1 is a possible D gene (6 bases). The V end lost 3 bases, the J end lost 0 bases, and 14 bases lay between the germline ends. CDR1 is KGHSH, CDR2 LQKENI, per germline. The CDR3 contains 16 residues. As DNA, the CDR3 is TGTGCCAGCTCACCCACCCTAGGGGGTACTAACTATGGCTACACCTTC. Translated: CASSPTLGGTNYGYTF.

The chain carries TRBV20-1 and TRBJ2-5; TRBD2 aligns across 11 bases. The CDR3 sequence is 16 residues long. V was clipped by 3 bases and J by 4 bases; unmatched bases: 10. Per the germline V gene, CDR1 is DFQATT and CDR2 is SNEGSKA (reference sequence). CDR3 loop: CSASTSGRNIRETQYF. Here the CDR3 DNA reads TGCAGTGCTAGTACTAGCGGGAGAAATATACGAGAGACCCAGTACTTC.

CDR3 sequence: CASSRENEDRFRGAEAFF. The DNA for the CDR3 is TGTGCCAGCAGCCGCGAAAACGAAGACCGCTTTCGGGGCGCTGAAGCTTTCTTT. The genes are TRBV3-1 (or the pseudogene TRBV3-2) and TRBJ1-1; perhaps TRBD1 as D (5 bases). Trimming shortened V by 4 bases and J by 6 bases, and 27 bases separated the two germline ends. The CDR3 is made up of 18 amino acids. Germline V gene sequence: CDR1 LGHDT, CDR2 YNNKEL (reference sequence).

The chain links TRBV7-3 to TRBJ2-1; 8 bases are a match to TRBD2. This CDR3 contains 16 residues. The V gene's germline CDR1 is SGHTA and CDR2 FQGTGA. V was pared by 2 bases and J by 2 bases, with 5 bases of the junction left unmatched. The CDR3 sequence: CASSLRTSNPYNEQFF. The CDR3, as DNA: TGTGCCAGCAGCTTACGGACTAGCAATCCCTACAATGAGCAGTTCTTC.

The chain employs TRBV30 and TRBJ1-3, with D perhaps TRBD1 (5 bases). The CDR3 runs 15 residues. CDR1 and CDR2 from the germline V gene are GTSNPN and SVGIG (reference sequence). V lost 1 base and J lost 0, with 10 bases in between. The CDR3 is CAWSGGRFSGNTIYF. CDR3 bases: TGTGCCTGGAGTGGGGGCCGGTTCTCTGGAAACACCATATATTTT.

This clone came up a few times. The chain combines TRBV10-3 with TRBJ1-1; tentatively, D is TRBD1 (6 bases). The length of the CDR3 is 14 residues. The V gene lost 11 bases and the J gene lost 0 bases, with 16 bases spanning the gap. The germline gives CDR1 ENHRY, CDR2 SYGVKD. CDR3 in DNA: TGTGCCGCCCGGACAGCCGAACTGAACACTGAAGCTTTCTTT. Translated, it gives CAARTAELNTEAFF.

The chain employs TRBV15 and TRBJ2-7; D perhaps matches TRBD1 (5 bases). V was clipped by 1 base and J by 0 bases, with 7 bases between them. CDR3 length: 14 amino acids. Germline loops: CDR1 LNHNV, CDR2 YYDKDF (reference sequence). CDR3 coding DNA: TGTGCCACCAGCAGAGGGGGCAGCTCCTACGAGCAGTACGTC. Its translation is CATSRGGSSYEQYV.

The chain carries TRBV5-6 and TRBJ1-2; D is unclear. Trimming removed 3 bases from V and 3 bases from J, with 15 bases in between. Germline V gene data show CDR1 as SGHDT and CDR2 as YYEEEE. The CDR3 extends over 15 amino acids. CDR3 sequence: CASSSQMGMDYGYTF. In DNA, the CDR3 is TGTGCCAGCAGCTCGCAAATGGGGATGGACTATGGCTACACCTTC.

This chain joins TRBV7-2 and TRBJ2-7; TRBD2 might be the D (5 bases). The germline V gene encodes CDR1 SGHTA and CDR2 FQGNSA. The length of the CDR3 is 15 residues. V was trimmed by 1 base and J by 2 bases, leaving 12 bases between them. CDR3 sequence reads: CASSLERGHTYEQYF. The CDR3, as DNA: TGTGCCAGCAGCTTAGAACGAGGGCACACCTACGAGCAGTACTTC.

This clone was recorded once. The V and J genes are TRBV21-1 and TRBJ2-5. TRBV21-1 is a pseudogene segment. The CDR3 runs 23 residues. CDR3 DNA: TGTGCCAGCAGCAATTTGCGAAACAGGCAGGGAGAGGAGCGGAGAGGGCACCGAGAGACCCAGTACTTC. Translation gives CASSNLRNRQGEERRGHRETQYF.

The J gene is TRBJ2-7, the V gene TRBV7-8; 13 bases fit TRBD2. Losses at the gene ends were 5 bases for V and 4 bases for J; bases not matched to a gene: 5. Germline lookup yields CDR1 SGHVS and CDR2 FQNEAQ. The CDR3 is made up of 15 amino acids. The CDR3 spells CASSVGLAGPYEQYV. The CDR3 bases are TGTGCCAGCAGCGTGGGACTAGCGGGGCCTTACGAGCAGTACGTC.